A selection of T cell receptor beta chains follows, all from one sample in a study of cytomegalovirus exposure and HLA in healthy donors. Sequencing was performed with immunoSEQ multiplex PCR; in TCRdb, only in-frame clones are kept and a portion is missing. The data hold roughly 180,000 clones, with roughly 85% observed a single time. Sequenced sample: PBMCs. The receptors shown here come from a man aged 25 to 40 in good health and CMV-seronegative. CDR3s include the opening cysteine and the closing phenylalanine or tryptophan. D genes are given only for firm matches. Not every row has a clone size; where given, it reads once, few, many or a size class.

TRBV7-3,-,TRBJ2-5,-,CASSFSQETQYF,TGTGCCAGCAGTTTCTCCCAAGAGACCCAGTACTTC
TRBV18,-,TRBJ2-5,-,CASSPRTAGLETQYF,TGTGCCAGCTCACCTAGGACAGCGGGACTAGAGACCCAGTACTTC
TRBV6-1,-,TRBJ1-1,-,CASSELATEAFF,TGTGCCAGCAGTGAACTGGCCACTGAAGCTTTCTTT
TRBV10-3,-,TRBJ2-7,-,CAISETEASSYEQYF,TGTGCCATCAGTGAAACGGAGGCTTCCTCCTACGAGCAGTACTTC
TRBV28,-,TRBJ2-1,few,CASSFYLDGEQFF,TGTGCCAGCAGTTTCTATCTAGATGGGGAGCAGTTCTTC
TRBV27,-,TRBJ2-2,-,CASSLKLYGELFF,TGTGCCAGCAGTTTAAAACTCTACGGGGAGCTGTTTTTT
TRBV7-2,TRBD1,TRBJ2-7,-,CASSFSTGSHEQYF,TGTGCCAGCAGCTTCTCGACAGGGTCCCACGAGCAGTACTTC
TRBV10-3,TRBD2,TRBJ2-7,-,CAISESWLAGGYEQYF,TGTGCCATCAGTGAGTCGTGGCTAGCGGGAGGGTACGAGCAGTACTTC
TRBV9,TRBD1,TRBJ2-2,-,CASSVAPRGQGSTGELFF,TGTGCCAGCAGCGTAGCGCCGAGAGGACAGGGTAGCACCGGGGAGCTGTTTTTT
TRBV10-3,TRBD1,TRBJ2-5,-,CARLQGDQETQYF,TGTGCCAGATTACAGGGGGACCAAGAGACCCAGTACTTC
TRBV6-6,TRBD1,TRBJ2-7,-,CASRPGQGYEQYF,TGTGCCAGCAGACCGGGACAGGGTTACGAGCAGTACTTC
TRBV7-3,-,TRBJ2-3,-,CASSTGGGTDTQYF,TGTGCCAGCAGCACCGGAGGGGGCACAGATACGCAGTATTTT
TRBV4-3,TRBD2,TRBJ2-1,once,CASSQERPLAGIMSSYNEQFF,TGCGCCAGCAGCCAAGAAAGGCCACTAGCGGGGATTATGAGCTCCTACAATGAGCAGTTCTTC
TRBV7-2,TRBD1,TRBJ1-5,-,CASSLGDRPYSNQPQHF,TGTGCCAGCAGCCTCGGGGACAGGCCTTATAGCAATCAGCCCCAGCATTTT
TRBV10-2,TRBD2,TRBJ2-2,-,CASSYTSGGTGELFF,TGCGCCAGCAGTTATACTAGCGGGGGAACCGGGGAGCTGTTTTTT
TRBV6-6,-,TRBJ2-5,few,CASSYSGTQYF,TGTGCCAGCAGTTACTCCGGGACCCAGTACTTC
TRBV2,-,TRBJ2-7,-,CASSDDAGPYEQYF,TGTGCCAGCAGTGATGACGCGGGACCCTACGAGCAGTACTTC
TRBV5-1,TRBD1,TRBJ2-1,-,CASSPGDRKRNEQFF,TGCGCCAGCAGCCCCGGGGACAGAAAAAGGAATGAGCAGTTCTTC
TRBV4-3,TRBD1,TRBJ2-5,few,CASSQDEGTGIGQETQYF,TGCGCCAGCAGCCAAGATGAAGGGACAGGGATCGGCCAAGAGACCCAGTACTTC
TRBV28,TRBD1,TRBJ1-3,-,CASSLLGQGSGNTIYF,TGTGCCAGCAGTTTATTGGGACAGGGCTCTGGAAACACCATATATTTT
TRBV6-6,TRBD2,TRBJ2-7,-,CASRSAGGAYEQYF,TGTGCCAGCAGATCAGCGGGAGGAGCCTACGAGCAGTACTTC
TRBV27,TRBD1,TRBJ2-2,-,CASSPYRGNTGELFF,TGTGCCAGCAGTCCCTACAGGGGGAACACCGGGGAGCTGTTTTTT
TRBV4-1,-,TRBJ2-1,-,CASEAGVNNEQFF,TGCGCCAGCGAGGCAGGGGTGAACAATGAGCAGTTCTTC
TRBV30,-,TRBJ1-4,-,CAWSASYNEKLFF,TGTGCCTGGAGTGCCTCCTACAATGAAAAACTGTTTTTT
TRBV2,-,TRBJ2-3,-,CASRVGGGTDTQYF,TGTGCCAGCAGGGTGGGGGGTGGCACAGATACGCAGTATTTT
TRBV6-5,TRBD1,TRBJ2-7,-,CASTPGGAESYEQYF,TGTGCCAGCACCCCAGGGGGCGCAGAGTCCTACGAGCAGTACTTC
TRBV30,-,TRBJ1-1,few,CAWSVLSHSEAFF,TGTGCCTGGAGTGTACTTAGTCACTCTGAAGCTTTCTTT
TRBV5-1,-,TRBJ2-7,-,CASSLPQVTYEQYF,TGCGCCAGCAGCTTGCCGCAGGTCACCTACGAGCAGTACTTC
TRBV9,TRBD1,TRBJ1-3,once,CASSVPTGTDLSSGNTIYF,TGTGCCAGCAGCGTCCCGACCGGGACAGACTTAAGCTCTGGAAACACCATATATTTT
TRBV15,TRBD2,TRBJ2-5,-,CATSSGGTSGKETQYF,TGTGCCACCAGCAGTGGGGGAACTAGCGGGAAAGAGACCCAGTACTTC
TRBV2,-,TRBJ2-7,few,CASRAGLLYEQYF,TGTGCCAGCCGAGCGGGTCTCTTGTACGAGCAGTACTTC
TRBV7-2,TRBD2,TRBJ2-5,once,CASSPRDYDQETQYF,TGTGCCAGCAGCCCCCGGGACTACGATCAAGAGACCCAGTACTTC
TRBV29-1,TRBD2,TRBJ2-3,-,CSVGRLAGVSTDTQYF,TGCAGCGTTGGACGACTAGCGGGGGTCAGCACAGATACGCAGTATTTT
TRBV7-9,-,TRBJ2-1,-,CSSSLIRVKDEQFF,TGTTCCAGCAGCTTAATACGGGTGAAAGATGAGCAGTTCTTC